This T cell receptor beta chain was recorded in a study of sequential checkpoint blockade in melanoma. CDR1 is GTSNPN, CDR2 SVGIG, per germline (reference sequence). The CDR3 loop spans 11 amino acids. V was shortened by 2 bases and J by 8 bases, with 7 bases between the two germline ends. The repertoire was sequenced with immunoSEQ multiplex PCR; TCRdb's copy has only in-frame clones and lacks some. The table records around 13,000 clones, about 79% of them present only once. Sample treatment: randomized to nivolumab then ipilimumab (arm A) or the reverse (arm B). From thawed PBMCs, live CD3+CD8+ cells negative for CD19 and CD56 were sorted.

The input for sequencing was CD8+ T cells sorted from blood (inferred from file names), taken from a patient given nivolumab and ipilimumab in sequence. This rearrangement joins TRBV30 to TRBJ1-5, with D unresolved. This clonotype originated in a human donor with melanoma. CDR3 coding DNA: TGTGCCTGGAGTTCCGGGGAGCCCCAGCATTTT. Translated, it gives CAWSSGEPQHF.